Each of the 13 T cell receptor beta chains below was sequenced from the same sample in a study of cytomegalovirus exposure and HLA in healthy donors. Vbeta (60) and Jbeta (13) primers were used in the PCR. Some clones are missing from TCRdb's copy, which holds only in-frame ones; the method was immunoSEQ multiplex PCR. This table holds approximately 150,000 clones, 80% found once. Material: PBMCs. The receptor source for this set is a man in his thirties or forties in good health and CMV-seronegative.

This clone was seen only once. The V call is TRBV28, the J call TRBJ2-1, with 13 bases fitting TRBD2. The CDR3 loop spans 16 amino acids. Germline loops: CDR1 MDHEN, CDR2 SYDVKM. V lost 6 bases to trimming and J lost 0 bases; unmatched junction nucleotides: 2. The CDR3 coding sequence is TGTGCCAGCAGCCGGACTAGCGGGGGCTCCTACAATGAGCAGTTCTTC. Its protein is CASSRTSGGSYNEQFF.

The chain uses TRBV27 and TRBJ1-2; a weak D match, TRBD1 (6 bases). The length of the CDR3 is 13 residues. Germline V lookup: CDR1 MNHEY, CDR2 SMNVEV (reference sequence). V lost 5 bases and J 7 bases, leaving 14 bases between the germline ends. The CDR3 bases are TGTGCCAGCAGTCCCCTACAGGGCTCTGGCTACACCTTC. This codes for CASSPLQGSGYTF.

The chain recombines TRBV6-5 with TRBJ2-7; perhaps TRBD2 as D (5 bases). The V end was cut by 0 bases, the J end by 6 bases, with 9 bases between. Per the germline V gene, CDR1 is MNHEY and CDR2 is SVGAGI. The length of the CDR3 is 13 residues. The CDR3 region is CASSYSRGFEQYF. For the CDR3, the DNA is TGTGCCAGCAGTTACTCGAGAGGGTTCGAGCAGTACTTC.

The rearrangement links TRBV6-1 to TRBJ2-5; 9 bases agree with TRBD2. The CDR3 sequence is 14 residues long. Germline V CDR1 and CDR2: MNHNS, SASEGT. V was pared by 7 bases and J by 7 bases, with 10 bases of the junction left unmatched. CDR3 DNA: TGTGCCAGCACCCGGTTAGCGGGAGACGTGACCCAGTACTTC. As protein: CASTRLAGDVTQYF.

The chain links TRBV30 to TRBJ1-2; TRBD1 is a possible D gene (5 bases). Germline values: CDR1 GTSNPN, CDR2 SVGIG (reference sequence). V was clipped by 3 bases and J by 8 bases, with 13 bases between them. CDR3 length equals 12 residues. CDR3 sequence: CAWSPGRGGYTF. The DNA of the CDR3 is TGTGCCTGGAGCCCAGGGCGGGGGGGCTACACCTTC.

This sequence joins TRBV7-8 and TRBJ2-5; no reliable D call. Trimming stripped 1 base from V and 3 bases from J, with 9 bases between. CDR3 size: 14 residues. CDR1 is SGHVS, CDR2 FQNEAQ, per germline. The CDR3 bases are TGTGCCAGCAGCTTAGTGGCCCGCAAAGAGACCCAGTACTTC. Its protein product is CASSLVARKETQYF.

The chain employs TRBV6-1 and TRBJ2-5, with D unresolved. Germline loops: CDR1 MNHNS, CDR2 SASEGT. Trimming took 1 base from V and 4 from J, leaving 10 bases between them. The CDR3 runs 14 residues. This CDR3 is CASSEDQVRETQYF. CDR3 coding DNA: TGTGCCAGCAGTGAAGATCAGGTACGAGAGACCCAGTACTTC.

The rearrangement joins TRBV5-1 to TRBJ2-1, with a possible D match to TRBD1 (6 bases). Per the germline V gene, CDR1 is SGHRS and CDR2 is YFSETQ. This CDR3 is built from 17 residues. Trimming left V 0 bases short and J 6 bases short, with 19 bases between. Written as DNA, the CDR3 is TGCGCCAGCAGCTTGGCCCGACAATCAGGGGTCCCCAATGAGCAGTTCTTC. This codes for CASSLARQSGVPNEQFF.

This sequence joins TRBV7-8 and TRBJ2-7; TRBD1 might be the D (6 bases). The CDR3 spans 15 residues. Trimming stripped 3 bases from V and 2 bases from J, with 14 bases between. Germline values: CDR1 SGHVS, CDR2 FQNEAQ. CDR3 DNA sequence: TGTGCCAGCAGCTTTAAGGCAGCAGGGGCCTACGAGCAGTACTTC. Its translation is CASSFKAAGAYEQYF.

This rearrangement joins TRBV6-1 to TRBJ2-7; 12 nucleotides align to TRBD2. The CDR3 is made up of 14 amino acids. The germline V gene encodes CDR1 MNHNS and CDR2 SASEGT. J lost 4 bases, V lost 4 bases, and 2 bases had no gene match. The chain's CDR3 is CASSGLAGAYEQYF. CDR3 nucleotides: TGTGCCAGCAGTGGACTAGCGGGGGCTTACGAGCAGTACTTC.

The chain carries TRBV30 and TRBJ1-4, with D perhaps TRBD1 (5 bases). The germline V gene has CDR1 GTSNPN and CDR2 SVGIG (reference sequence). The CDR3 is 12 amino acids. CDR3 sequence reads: CATTATNEKLFF. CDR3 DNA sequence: TGTGCTACGACAGCAACTAATGAAAAACTGTTTTTT.

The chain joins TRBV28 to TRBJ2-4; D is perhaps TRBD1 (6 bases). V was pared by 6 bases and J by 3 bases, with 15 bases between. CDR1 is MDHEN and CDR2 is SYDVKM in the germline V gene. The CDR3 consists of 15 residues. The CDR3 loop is CASRGRGIDKNIQYF. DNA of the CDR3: TGTGCCAGCAGAGGCAGGGGTATTGACAAAAACATTCAGTACTTC.

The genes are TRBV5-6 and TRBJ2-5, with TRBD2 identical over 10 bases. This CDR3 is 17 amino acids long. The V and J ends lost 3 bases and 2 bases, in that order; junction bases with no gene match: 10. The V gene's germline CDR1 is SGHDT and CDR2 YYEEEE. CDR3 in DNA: TGTGCCAGCAGCTGGGAAGAGCTAGCGGGGGTACAAGAGACCCAGTACTTC. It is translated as CASSWEELAGVQETQYF.